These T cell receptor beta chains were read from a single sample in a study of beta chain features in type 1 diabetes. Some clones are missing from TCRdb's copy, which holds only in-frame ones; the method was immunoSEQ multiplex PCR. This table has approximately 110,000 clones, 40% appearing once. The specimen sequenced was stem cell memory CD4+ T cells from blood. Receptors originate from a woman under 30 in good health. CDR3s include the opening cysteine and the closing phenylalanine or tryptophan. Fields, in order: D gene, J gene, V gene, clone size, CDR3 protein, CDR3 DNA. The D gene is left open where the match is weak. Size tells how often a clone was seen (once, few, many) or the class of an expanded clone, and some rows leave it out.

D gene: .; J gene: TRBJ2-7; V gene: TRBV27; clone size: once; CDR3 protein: CASRSGTAGAYEQYF; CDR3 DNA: TGTGCCAGCAGGTCCGGGACAGCGGGCGCCTACGAGCAGTACTTC
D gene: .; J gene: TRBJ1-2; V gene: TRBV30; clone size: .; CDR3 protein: CAWSVAMTRYGYTF; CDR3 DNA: TGTGCCTGGAGTGTGGCCATGACACGCTATGGCTACACCTTC
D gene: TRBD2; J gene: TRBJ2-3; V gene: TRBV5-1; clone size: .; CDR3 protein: CASSSLLAGGPGDTDTQYF; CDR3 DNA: TGCGCCAGCAGCAGTTTACTAGCGGGAGGGCCCGGAGACACAGATACGCAGTATTTT
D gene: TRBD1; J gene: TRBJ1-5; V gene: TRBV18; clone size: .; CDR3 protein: CASSLGQGTDQPQHF; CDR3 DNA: TGTGCCAGCTCACTCGGACAGGGTACCGATCAGCCCCAGCATTTT
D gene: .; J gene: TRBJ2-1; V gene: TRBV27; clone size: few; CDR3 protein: CASSPRRGSGASSYNEQFF; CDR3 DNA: TGTGCCAGCAGTCCCCGAAGGGGGAGCGGGGCTAGCTCCTACAATGAGCAGTTCTTC
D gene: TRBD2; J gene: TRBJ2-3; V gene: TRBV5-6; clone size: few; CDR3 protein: CASSFPGLATDTQYF; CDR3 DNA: TGTGCCAGCAGCTTTCCGGGACTAGCTACAGATACGCAGTATTTT
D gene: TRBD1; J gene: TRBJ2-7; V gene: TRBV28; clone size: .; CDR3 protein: CASSPTRQGLDEQYF; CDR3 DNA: TGTGCCAGCAGTCCTACCCGACAGGGGTTGGACGAGCAGTACTTC
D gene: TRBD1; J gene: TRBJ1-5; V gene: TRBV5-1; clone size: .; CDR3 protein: CASSYTGGYQPQHF; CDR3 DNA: TGCGCCAGCAGCTATACAGGGGGTTATCAGCCCCAGCATTTT
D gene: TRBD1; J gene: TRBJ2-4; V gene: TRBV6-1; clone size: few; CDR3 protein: CASSAPGQLAKNIQYF; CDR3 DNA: TGTGCCAGCAGTGCTCCGGGACAGCTAGCCAAAAACATTCAGTACTTC
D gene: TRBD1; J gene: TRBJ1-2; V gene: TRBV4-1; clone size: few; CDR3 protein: CASRVPGGVGGYTF; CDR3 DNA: TGCGCCAGCAGAGTACCAGGGGGCGTTGGTGGCTACACCTTC
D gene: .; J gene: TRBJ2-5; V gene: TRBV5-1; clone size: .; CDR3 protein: CASSLVGAAPETQYF; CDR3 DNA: TGCGCCAGCAGCTTGGTTGGGGCAGCACCAGAGACCCAGTACTTC
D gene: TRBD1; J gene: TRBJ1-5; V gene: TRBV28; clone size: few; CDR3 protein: CASSFAGTGVHQPQHF; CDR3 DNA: TGTGCCAGCAGTTTCGCCGGGACAGGGGTCCATCAGCCCCAGCATTTT
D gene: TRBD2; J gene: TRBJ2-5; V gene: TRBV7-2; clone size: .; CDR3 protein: CASSLARLAGAGGETQYF; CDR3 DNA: TGTGCCAGCAGCTTAGCGAGACTAGCGGGAGCTGGGGGAGAGACCCAGTACTTC
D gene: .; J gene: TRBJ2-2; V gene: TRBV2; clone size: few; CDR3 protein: CASSVLGAITGELFF; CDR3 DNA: TGTGCCAGCAGTGTGTTGGGAGCTATCACCGGGGAGCTGTTTTTT
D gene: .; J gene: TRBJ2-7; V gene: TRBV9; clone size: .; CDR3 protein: CASSVSWDSSYEQYF; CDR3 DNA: TGTGCCAGCAGCGTTTCGTGGGACTCATCCTACGAGCAGTACTTC
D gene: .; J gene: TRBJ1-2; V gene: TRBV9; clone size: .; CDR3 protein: CASSVAGWGRGRGYTF; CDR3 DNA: TGTGCCAGCAGCGTAGCTGGGTGGGGCAGGGGACGCGGCTACACCTTC
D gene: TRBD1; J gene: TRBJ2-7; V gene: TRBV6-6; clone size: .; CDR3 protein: CASSRDRDEQYF; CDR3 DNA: TGTGCCAGCAGCCGTGACAGGGACGAGCAGTACTTC
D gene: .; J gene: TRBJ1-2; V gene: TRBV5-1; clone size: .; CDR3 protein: CASSLGGMRSDGYTF; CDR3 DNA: TGCGCCAGCAGCTTGGGCGGGATGAGGAGCGATGGCTACACCTTC
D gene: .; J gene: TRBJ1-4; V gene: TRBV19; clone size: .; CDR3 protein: CASSKSYGVNEKLFF; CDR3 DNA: TGTGCCAGTAGTAAATCGTACGGAGTAAATGAAAAACTGTTTTTT
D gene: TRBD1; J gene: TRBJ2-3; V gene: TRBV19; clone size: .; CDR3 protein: CASTVGQGREDTQYF; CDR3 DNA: TGTGCCAGTACCGTCGGACAGGGCAGAGAGGATACGCAGTATTTT
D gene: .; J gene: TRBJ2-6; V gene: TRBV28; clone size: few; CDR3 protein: CASSRVVSGANVLTF; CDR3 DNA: TGTGCCAGCAGTCGGGTTGTCTCTGGGGCCAACGTCCTGACTTTC
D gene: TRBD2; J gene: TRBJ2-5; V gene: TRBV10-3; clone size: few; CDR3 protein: CAISESNGRRQETQYF; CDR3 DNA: TGTGCCATCAGTGAGTCGAACGGGAGGAGGCAAGAGACCCAGTACTTC
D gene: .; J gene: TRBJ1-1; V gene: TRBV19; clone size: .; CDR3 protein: CASSIITGILTEAFF; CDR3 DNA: TGTGCCAGTAGTATAATAACAGGGATTCTGACTGAAGCTTTCTTT
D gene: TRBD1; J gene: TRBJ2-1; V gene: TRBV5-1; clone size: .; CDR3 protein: CASSSGQGWNEQFF; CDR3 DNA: TGCGCCAGCAGCTCAGGACAGGGATGGAATGAGCAGTTCTTC
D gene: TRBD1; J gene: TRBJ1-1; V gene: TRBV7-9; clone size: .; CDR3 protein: CASSPQTGVGTEAFF; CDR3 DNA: TGTGCCAGCAGCCCTCAGACAGGGGTTGGCACTGAAGCTTTCTTT
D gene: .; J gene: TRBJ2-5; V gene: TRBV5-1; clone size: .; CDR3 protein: CASSTLPSASWATQYF; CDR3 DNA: TGCGCCAGCAGCACCCTCCCTAGCGCTTCGTGGGCGACCCAGTACTTC
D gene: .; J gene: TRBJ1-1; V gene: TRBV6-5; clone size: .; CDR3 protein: CASSDHSGAFF; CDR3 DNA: TGTGCCAGCAGTGACCACTCCGGGGCTTTCTTT
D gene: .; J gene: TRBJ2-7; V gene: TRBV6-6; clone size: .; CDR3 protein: CASSPIRREPYEQYF; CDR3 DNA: TGTGCCAGCAGTCCCATCAGGAGGGAACCCTACGAGCAGTACTTC
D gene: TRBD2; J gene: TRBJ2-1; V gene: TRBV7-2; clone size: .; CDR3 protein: CASSLGSSGYNEQFF; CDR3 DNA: TGTGCCAGCAGCTTAGGTTCTAGCGGGTACAATGAGCAGTTCTTC